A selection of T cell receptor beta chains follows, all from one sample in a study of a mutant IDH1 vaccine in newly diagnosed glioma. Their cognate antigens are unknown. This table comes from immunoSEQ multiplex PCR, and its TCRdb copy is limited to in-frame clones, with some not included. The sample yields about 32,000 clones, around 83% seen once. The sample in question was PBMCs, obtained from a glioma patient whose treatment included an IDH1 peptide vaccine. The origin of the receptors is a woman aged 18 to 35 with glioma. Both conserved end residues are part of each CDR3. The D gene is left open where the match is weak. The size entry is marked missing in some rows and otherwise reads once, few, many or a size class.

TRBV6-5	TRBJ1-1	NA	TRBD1	TGTGCCAGTGAATCCCAGGGGGGAGGCACTGAAGCTTTCTTT	CASESQGGGTEAFF
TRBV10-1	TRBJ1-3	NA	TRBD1	TGCGCCAGCAGTGAAAAGGGGGACAGGGCCTCTGGAAACACCATATATTTT	CASSEKGDRASGNTIYF
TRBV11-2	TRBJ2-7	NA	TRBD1	TGTGCCAGCAGCTTAGAGACAGGGACGTACGAGCAGTACTTC	CASSLETGTYEQYF
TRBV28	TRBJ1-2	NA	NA	TGTGCCAGCAGTTTAGCTAACTATGGCTACACCTTC	CASSLANYGYTF
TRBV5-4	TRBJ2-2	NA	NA	TGTGCCAGCAGCCGACTCAGTTTAGACACCGGGGAGCTGTTTTTT	CASSRLSLDTGELFF
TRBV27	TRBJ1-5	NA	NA	TGTGCCAGCACCTCCGGGTCTGCCGTGAGCAATCAGCCCCAGCATTTT	CASTSGSAVSNQPQHF
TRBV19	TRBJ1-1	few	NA	TGTGCCAGTAGTATAGGGGCCAGGAACACTGAAGCTTTCTTT	CASSIGARNTEAFF
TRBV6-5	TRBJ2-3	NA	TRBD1	TGTGCCAGCAGTTACGACAGGGAAACAGATACGCAGTATTTT	CASSYDRETDTQYF
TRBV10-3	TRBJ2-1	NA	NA	TGTGCCATCAGTGAGTACAGCTCTCCGCCCTACAATGAGCAGTTCTTC	CAISEYSSPPYNEQFF
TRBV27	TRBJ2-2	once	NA	TGTGCCAGCAGCCTAGCAGGGATCACCGGGGAGCTGTTTTTT	CASSLAGITGELFF
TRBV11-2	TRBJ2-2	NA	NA	TGTGCCAGCAGCTTAGTGGTGGGGGGTCCGAACACCGGGGAGCTGTTTTTT	CASSLVVGGPNTGELFF
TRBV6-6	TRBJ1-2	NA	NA	TGTGCCAGCAGTTACTTGGGGCAGGGGCCCTATGGCTACACCTTC	CASSYLGQGPYGYTF
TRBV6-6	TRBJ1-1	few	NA	TGTGCCAGCAGTTACCAAGAGAACACTGAAGCTTTCTTT	CASSYQENTEAFF
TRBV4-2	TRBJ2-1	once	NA	TGTGCCAGCAGCCTCTCAGCGGGTTCCTACAATGAGCAGTTCTTC	CASSLSAGSYNEQFF
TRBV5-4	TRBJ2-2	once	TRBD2	TGTGCCAGCAGCTTGGGGGGACTAGCGGGGGGATGGCGAACCGGGGAGCTGTTTTTT	CASSLGGLAGGWRTGELFF
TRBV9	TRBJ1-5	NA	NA	TGTGCCAGCAGTTTAGGGGCAAATCAGCCCCAGCATTTT	CASSLGANQPQHF
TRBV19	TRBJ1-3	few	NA	TGTGCCAGTAGATTGGGGGTAACACGCTCTGGAAACACCATATATTTT	CASRLGVTRSGNTIYF
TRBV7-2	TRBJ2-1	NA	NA	TGTGCCAGCAGCTTAGCGTCCACGTACTCCTACAATGAGCAGTTCTTC	CASSLASTYSYNEQFF
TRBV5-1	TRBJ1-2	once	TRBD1	TGCGCCAGCAGCTGGACTCAGGGGGTCGATGGCTACACCTTC	CASSWTQGVDGYTF
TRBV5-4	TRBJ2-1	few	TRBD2	TGTGCCAGCAGGTTAGCGGGAGTTCTTGAGCAGTTCTTC	CASRLAGVLEQFF
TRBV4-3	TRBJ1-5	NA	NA	TGCGCCAGCAGCCAAGAATCAGGGTACGATCAGCCCCAGCATTTT	CASSQESGYDQPQHF
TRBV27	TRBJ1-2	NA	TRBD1	TGTGCCAGCAGCCCCCGGGACAGGGGGCAGGAGGGCTATGGCTACACCTTC	CASSPRDRGQEGYGYTF
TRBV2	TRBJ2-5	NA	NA	TGTGCCAGCAGTGACGTAGGGCGGAGGGGGCAAGAGACCCAGTACTTC	CASSDVGRRGQETQYF
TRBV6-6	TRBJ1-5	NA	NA	TGTGCCAGCAGTTCTGAGAACCAACGGGGGAATCAGCCCCAGCATTTT	CASSSENQRGNQPQHF
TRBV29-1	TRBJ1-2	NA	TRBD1	TGCAGCGTCCCAGGGACAGGGGGGGATTCTAACTATGGCTACACCTTC	CSVPGTGGDSNYGYTF
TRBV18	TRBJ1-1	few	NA	TGTGCCAGCCGTACACCGAACACTGAAGCTTTCTTT	CASRTPNTEAFF
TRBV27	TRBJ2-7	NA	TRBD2	TGTGCCAGCAGTTGGACTAGCGGTTACGGACCCTACGAGCAGTACTTC	CASSWTSGYGPYEQYF
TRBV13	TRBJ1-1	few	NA	TGTGCCAGCAGCTTGAGGACAGAGTCTTACACTGAAGCTTTCTTT	CASSLRTESYTEAFF
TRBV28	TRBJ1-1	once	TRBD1	TGTGCCAGCAGTTACAGGGGTAGGTGGACTGAAGCTTTCTTT	CASSYRGRWTEAFF
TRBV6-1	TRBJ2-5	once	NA	TGTGCCAGCAGAGAGGTAGGAGAGACCCAGTACTTC	CASREVGETQYF
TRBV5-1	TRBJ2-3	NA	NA	TGCGCCAGCACCCTCGATATCGGGGTAGATACGCAGTATTTT	CASTLDIGVDTQYF
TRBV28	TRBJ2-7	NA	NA	TGTGCCAGCAGTTCCCTGCCCGGGTACGAGCAGTACTTC	CASSSLPGYEQYF
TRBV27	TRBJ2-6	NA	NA	TGTGCCAGCAGGACGGGCATTACTGGGGCCAACGTCCTGACTTTC	CASRTGITGANVLTF
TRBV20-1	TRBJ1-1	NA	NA	TGCAGTACAATCCCCTGGGCTTTCTTT	CSTIPWAFF
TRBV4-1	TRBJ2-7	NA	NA	TGCGCCAGCAGCCAGCTACAGGGGGGGTCCTACGAGCAGTACTTC	CASSQLQGGSYEQYF
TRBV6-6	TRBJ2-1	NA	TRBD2	TGTGCCAGCAGTTATTCACTAGCGGGGGGTGCCACGCAACAGTTCTTC	CASSYSLAGGATQQFF
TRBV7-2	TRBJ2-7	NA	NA	TGTGCCAGCAGCTTCCCGTTCAGCGCCAATCAGTACTTC	CASSFPFSANQYF
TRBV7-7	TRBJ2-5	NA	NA	TGTGCTAGCAGCCGCCCCCCCACCCAAGAGACCCAGTACTTC	CASSRPPTQETQYF
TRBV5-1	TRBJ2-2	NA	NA	TGCGCCAGCAGCTTCAGGGGAAAGAACACCGGGGAGCTGTTTTTT	CASSFRGKNTGELFF
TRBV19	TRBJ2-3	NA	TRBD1	TGTGCCAGTAGTACTAGACAGGGCAGCACCGCAGATACGCAGTATTTT	CASSTRQGSTADTQYF
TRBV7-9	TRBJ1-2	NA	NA	TGTGCCAGCAGCTTTGCTGGCTCCAACTATGGCTACACCTTC	CASSFAGSNYGYTF
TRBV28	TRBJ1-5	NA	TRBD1	TGTGCCAGCAGTACGCCCAGAACAGGGGATATCAAGCCCCAGCATTTT	CASSTPRTGDIKPQHF
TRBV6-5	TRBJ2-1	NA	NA	TGTGCCAGCAGTTACGTGGGTGAGCAGTTCTTC	CASSYVGEQFF
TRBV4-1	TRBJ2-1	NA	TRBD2	TGCGCCAGCAGCCAAGAAGGGACTAGCGGGGCCTGGGGGCAGTTCTTC	CASSQEGTSGAWGQFF
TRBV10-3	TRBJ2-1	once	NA	TGTGCCATCAGTGACAGGGGGGATGAGCAGTTCTTC	CAISDRGDEQFF
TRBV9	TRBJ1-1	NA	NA	TGTGCCAGCAGGGGGGGGGCGCCGAACACTGAAGCTTTCTTT	CASRGGAPNTEAFF